Listed below are T cell receptor beta chains from one sample, sequenced in a study of T cells in Graves' hyperthyroidism and ophthalmopathy. TCRdb recomputed calls from the multiplex PCR reads with MiXCR, one row per CDR3 protein. The data contain about 640,000 distinct CDR3 sequences, roughly 15% of them singletons. The sample was blood. The receptors stem from a woman aged 50 to 60 with Graves' ophthalmopathy. CDR3s include the opening cysteine and the closing phenylalanine or tryptophan. Each record gives: CDR3 protein, J gene, D gene, V gene. The D gene is left open where the match is weak.

CASSLTASYNEQFF,TRBJ2-1,NA,TRBV28
CASSISTGRTYEQYF,TRBJ2-7,NA,TRBV19
CASSLWDLEETQYF,TRBJ2-5,NA,TRBV12-3/TRBV12-4
CASSSGLAGTSTDTQYF,TRBJ2-3,TRBD2,TRBV12-3/TRBV12-4
CSASRLAGTDAQYF,TRBJ2-3,TRBD2,TRBV20-1
CASSEAMGVGNSPLHF,TRBJ1-6,NA,TRBV6-1
CASSIGTAINYGYTF,TRBJ1-2,NA,TRBV19
CASSDTGRYTF,TRBJ1-2,NA,TRBV5-8
CASNRDSQEIESETQYF,TRBJ2-5,TRBD1,TRBV5-8
CASSVGGTSRTGELFF,TRBJ2-2,TRBD2,TRBV2
CAWGEGGNEKLFF,TRBJ1-4,NA,TRBV30
CASSEGTGFNSYEQYF,TRBJ2-7,TRBD1,TRBV6-1
CAWSRGSISYEQYF,TRBJ2-7,NA,TRBV30
CASSLATGAKNIQYF,TRBJ2-4,NA,TRBV7-9
CASSYGLAVLVTQYF,TRBJ2-3,TRBD2,TRBV6-2/TRBV6-3
CASSLTGLANYGYTF,TRBJ1-2,NA,TRBV7-8
CACLQGLNTEAFF,TRBJ1-1,NA,TRBV30
CASSNGVGARNQPQHF,TRBJ1-5,NA,TRBV19
CASSPLGQGAWNYGYTF,TRBJ1-2,TRBD1,TRBV16
CASSLDLGRHSLTFNEKLFF,TRBJ1-4,NA,TRBV7-8
CSVLPAAGYQETQYF,TRBJ2-5,NA,TRBV29-1
CASSPRNRGFDYGYTF,TRBJ1-2,TRBD1,TRBV18
CASGQGSYNEQFF,TRBJ2-1,TRBD1,TRBV2